This T cell receptor (beta chain) was captured in a study of OX40 agonist ivuxolimab in advanced cancers. Study as a whole: Ivuxolimab was administered intravenously to patients at 0.01 to 10 mg/kg every 2 weeks. Three partial responders included one hepatocellular carcinoma patient and two cutaneous melanoma patients. Study-level results: CD4+ and CD8+ blood T cells expanded clonally by week 6 at 0.1 to 3.0 mg/kg.

About this clone: Its antigen is still unknown.

Profiled with immunoSEQ multiplex PCR; TCRdb holds only in-frame clones, not every one. The sample holds roughly 73,000 clones, 85% to 90% seen once. Germline V CDR1 and CDR2: MNHNS, SASEGT. The CDR3 extends over 12 amino acids. Trimming cost V 5 bases and J 3 bases, with 7 bases left between them. V is TRBV6-1 and J is TRBJ1-1, with D hard to call. This sequence was found in an adult with an advanced solid tumor such as melanoma, head and neck, liver or kidney cancer. Sequenced here: CD4+ or CD8+ T cells sorted from blood, sampled in a trial of the OX40 agonist ivuxolimab. In DNA form, the CDR3 reads TGTGCCAGCAGTTTGGGGTACACTGAAGCTTTCTTT. The encoded protein is CASSLGYTEAFF.